This TCR beta chain was captured in a study of T cell responses to AZD1222 COVID-19 vaccine. Findings of the study overall: Spike-specific TCR breadth and depth both grew after two AZD1222 doses. Repertoires were obtained only post-peak T cell response.

Sequencing used immunoSEQ multiplex PCR; TCRdb keeps in-frame clones, though not all of them. The sample records over 45,000 clones, around 89% being singletons. On this clone itself: What it recognizes is unknown.

There are 12 residues in the CDR3. Per the germline V gene, CDR1 is MNHEY and CDR2 is SVGAGI. The V end lost 7 bases, the J end lost 4 bases, and 8 bases lay between the germline ends. The receptor comes from an adult who received the AZD1222 COVID-19 vaccine. This specimen consisted of peripheral blood, obtained 28 days after the second AZD1222 dose. V and J are TRBV6-5 and TRBJ1-5; the D is unclear. The CDR3 region is CASTADNQPQHF. Written as DNA, the CDR3 is TGTGCCAGCACGGCGGATAATCAGCCCCAGCATTTT.